These 24 T cell receptor beta chains came from one sample sequenced in a study of shared clonotypes between healthy human individuals. Method: immunoSEQ multiplex PCR; TCRdb's copy keeps in-frame clones and lacks some. Of over a million clones in the sample, about four fifths were seen once. Sequencing input: memory CD4+ T cells from PBMCs. Subset described: CD45RA-negative fraction. These receptors were obtained from a man younger than 35 in good health. Some clones in this sample may be carry-over from other donors' samples.

In the case of this clone: This is likely an artifact of a read error, given a far larger clone one base away. Additional DNA sequences in this sample encode the identical CDR3. The V gene is TRBV30, the J gene TRBJ1-5; D gene ambiguous. This CDR3 is built from 14 residues. V lost 0 bases and J lost 4, with 10 bases in between. Germline CDR1 reads GTSNPN; CDR2 reads SVGIG (reference sequence). The CDR3 is CAWSVLQENQPQHF. CDR3 bases: TGTGCCTGGAGTGTACTGCAGGAGAATCAGCCCCAGCATTTT.

The count of this clone is one. The chain carries TRBV10-1 and TRBJ2-2; D uncertain. The CDR3 contains 12 residues. V lost 4 bases, J lost 7 bases, and 7 bases lay in between. CDR1 is WNHNN and CDR2 is SYGVQD in the germline V gene (reference sequence). The CDR3 DNA sequence: TGCGCCAGCAGTGGAGAAGACGGGGAGCTGTTTTTT. It yields the protein CASSGEDGELFF.

The rearrangement uses TRBV9 and TRBJ2-1; D might be TRBD2 (7 bases). Germline V lookup: CDR1 SGDLS, CDR2 YYNGEE. The CDR3 has 16 amino acids. V was shortened by 0 bases and J by 7 bases, with 17 bases between the two germline ends. The CDR3 here is CASSVGGGTWLNEQFF. CDR3 nucleotide sequence: TGTGCCAGCAGCGTAGGCGGGGGCACTTGGTTGAATGAGCAGTTCTTC.

This chain connects TRBV11-3 to TRBJ2-3, with D unclear. V shed 1 base and J shed 2 bases, with 7 bases lying between them. The germline CDR1 and CDR2 sequences are SGHNT and YENEEA. The CDR3 runs to 14 residues. CDR3 coding DNA: TGTGCCAGCAGCTTAGGGAGTAACACAGATACGCAGTATTTT. This sequence encodes CASSLGSNTDTQYF.

The rearrangement uses TRBV5-4 and TRBJ1-6, with 7 positions matching TRBD1. The CDR3 sequence is 15 residues long. CDR1 is SGHNT and CDR2 is YYREEE in the germline V gene (reference sequence). The ends lost 4 bases at V and 8 bases at J; junction bases unmatched: 9. CDR3 nucleotide sequence: TGTGCCAGCAGCCCCGCAGGGGGGTACGATTCACCCCTCCACTTT. This translates into CASSPAGGYDSPLHF.

This chain joins TRBV7-3 and TRBJ2-1, with D unresolved. The germline V and J ends were trimmed by 3 bases and 4 bases, with 13 bases remaining between them. Germline V CDR1 and CDR2: SGHTA, FQGTGA. The CDR3 totals 15 residues. The CDR3 DNA reads TGTGCCAGCAGCTTCGGAGTCGGAACATACAATGAGCAGTTCTTC. Amino acid sequence: CASSFGVGTYNEQFF.

The sample holds a few counts of this clone. CDR3 bases: TGTGCCAGCTCTATGACAGGTTTCGGGGCCAACGTCCTGACTTTC. Its translation: CASSMTGFGANVLTF. The chain combines TRBV18 with TRBJ2-6, with D possibly matching TRBD1 (6 bases). The ends were cut back, 6 bases at V and 4 bases at J, with 13 bases in the middle. The CDR3 sequence is 15 residues long. Germline values: CDR1 KGHSH, CDR2 LQKENI. Complete variable domain (other parts from reference TRBV18 and TRBJ2-6): NAGVMQNPRHLVRRRGQEARLRCSPMKGHSHVYWYRQLPEEGLKFMVYLQKENIIDESGMPKERFSAEFPKEGPSILRIQQVVRGDSAAYFCASSMTGFGANVLTFGAGSRLTVL.

This chain connects TRBV2 to TRBJ2-1; maybe TRBD2 (5 bases). From germline, CDR1 is SNHLY and CDR2 FYNNEI. The CDR3 length is 16 residues. V lost 6 bases and J lost 3, with 18 bases in between. This CDR3 reads CASRLTRSDSYNEQFF. CDR3 nucleotides: TGTGCCAGCAGGCTGACCCGTAGCGATAGCTACAATGAGCAGTTCTTC.

CDR3 sequence reads: CAWRGDNLFQYEQYF. Here the CDR3 DNA reads TGTGCCTGGCGCGGGGACAATCTATTCCAGTACGAGCAGTACTTC. The J gene is TRBJ2-7, the V gene TRBV30, with D possibly called TRBD1 or TRBD2 (6 bases each). CDR3 length: 15 residues. V shed 5 bases and J shed 4 bases, with 21 bases lying between them. In germline, CDR1 is GTSNPN, CDR2 SVGIG (reference sequence).

V gene TRBV5-1 combines with J gene TRBJ2-7; unclear D gene. In germline, CDR1 is SGHRS, CDR2 YFSETQ. This CDR3 contains 11 residues. V was cut by 4 bases and J by 2 bases, with 4 bases left in between. The CDR3 nucleotides are TGCGCCAGCAGCCTCCCCTACGAGCAGTACTTC. Protein sequence: CASSLPYEQYF. The complete variable domain, with remaining parts taken from reference TRBV5-1 and TRBJ2-7, reads KAGVTQTPRYLIKTRGQQVTLSCSPISGHRSVSWYQQTPGQGLQFLFEYFSETQRNKGNFPGRFSGRQFSNSRSEMNVSTLELGDSALYLCASSLPYEQYFGPGTRLTVT.

The chain joins TRBV9 to TRBJ2-7; a possible D gene is TRBD1 (6 bases). Between the trimmed V and J ends, which lost 3 bases and 5 bases, there was a span of 21 bases. The CDR3 length is 16 residues. The germline gives CDR1 SGDLS, CDR2 YYNGEE. Here the CDR3 reads CASSDRLARDTDEQYF. The CDR3 nucleotides read TGTGCCAGCAGCGACAGACTGGCCAGGGACACAGACGAGCAGTACTTC. The variable domain in full, completed from reference TRBV9 and TRBJ2-7, reads DSGVTQTPKHLITATGQRVTLRCSPRSGDLSVYWYQQSLDQGLQFLIQYYNGEERAKGNILERFSAQQFPDLHSELNLSSLELGDSALYFCASSDRLARDTDEQYFGPGTRLTVT.

This clone was counted only a few times. The chain has TRBV5-1 and TRBJ2-3; TRBD2 matches at 7 bases. The CDR3 is 15 amino acids. The J segment lost 3 bases and the V segment lost 0 bases, leaving 4 bases of the junction unmatched. From germline, CDR1 is SGHRS and CDR2 YFSETQ. CDR3 DNA: TGCGCCAGCAGCTTGGCACCTAGCGGTACAGATACGCAGTATTTT. Encoded protein: CASSLAPSGTDTQYF.

This clone turned up a few times. The CDR3 region is CASRYGKGLAGTNTGELFF. CDR3 coding DNA: TGTGCCAGCAGGTATGGTAAAGGGCTAGCGGGAACGAACACCGGGGAGCTGTTTTTT. This chain uses TRBV21-1 with TRBJ2-2; the table's D call TRBD2 went unverified against the DNA. TRBV21-1 counts as a pseudogene. The CDR3 loop spans 19 amino acids.

The chain links TRBV4-2 to TRBJ2-3; 11 positions agree with TRBD2. This CDR3 is 18 amino acids long. Germline V gene data show CDR1 as LGHNA and CDR2 as YNFKEQ. V dropped 4 bases and J dropped 0; count of bases not matched to a gene: 9. The CDR3 loop is CASSRPQGTSGSTDTQYF. Here the CDR3 DNA reads TGTGCCAGCAGCCGGCCTCAGGGGACTAGCGGTAGCACAGATACGCAGTATTTT.

The V call is TRBV6-6, the J call TRBJ2-5, with 7 bases lining up with TRBD1. In germline, CDR1 is MNHNY, CDR2 SVGAGI (reference sequence). Trimming removed 0 bases from V and 4 bases from J; junction bases left unmatched: 5. The CDR3 extends over 15 amino acids. CDR3 protein: CASSYSDRSGETQYF. The CDR3 coding sequence is TGTGCCAGCAGTTACTCGGACAGGTCAGGAGAGACCCAGTACTTC.

This chain's CDR3 is CASRTGTYNEQFF. The CDR3 nucleotides read TGCGCCAGCCGGACGGGGACCTACAATGAGCAGTTCTTC. V and J are TRBV5-1 and TRBJ2-1; a weak D match, TRBD2 (5 bases). CDR1 SGHRS and CDR2 YFSETQ come from the germline V gene. The CDR3 loop spans 13 amino acids. Trimming cost V 7 bases and J 2 bases, with 10 bases left between them.

The J gene is TRBJ2-7, the V gene TRBV11-3; 16 bases fit TRBD2. V lost 3 bases and J lost 6; bases outside the gene matches: 2. Germline loops: CDR1 SGHNT, CDR2 YENEEA. There are 15 residues in the CDR3. This CDR3 reads CASSLGLAGGGEQYF. CDR3 nucleotide sequence: TGTGCCAGCAGCTTGGGACTAGCGGGAGGGGGCGAGCAGTACTTC.

The chain carries TRBV6-1 and TRBJ1-4; no clear D gene. Trimming pared 6 bases from V and 5 bases from J, leaving 10 bases between. In germline, CDR1 is MNHNS, CDR2 SASEGT. There are 13 residues in the CDR3. The CDR3 loop is CASRAGLNEKLFF. CDR3 in DNA: TGTGCCAGCAGAGCCGGCCTGAATGAAAAACTGTTTTTT.

The CDR3 DNA sequence: TGTGCCAGCAGCTTGAGGGGTAAGCCCCAGCATTTT. Protein: CASSLRGKPQHF. The V call is TRBV5-6, the J call TRBJ1-5; TRBD1 is a possible D gene (5 bases). V lost 1 base to trimming and J lost 8 bases, with 7 bases between them. The germline V gene encodes CDR1 SGHDT and CDR2 YYEEEE. The CDR3 has 12 amino acids.

This chain uses TRBV7-2 with TRBJ2-7, with D possibly TRBD2 on 6 matching bases. This CDR3 has 15 residues. V lost 1 base, J lost 7 bases, and 17 bases lay in between. Germline CDR1 reads SGHTA; CDR2 reads FQGNSA. The CDR3 reads CASSLDSGDRREQYF. The CDR3, as DNA: TGTGCCAGCAGCTTAGATTCGGGGGATCGTAGGGAGCAGTACTTC. The full variable domain, completed using reference TRBV7-2 and TRBJ2-7, is GAGVSQSPSNKVTEKGKDVELRCDPISGHTALYWYRQSLGQGLEFLIYFQGNSAPDKSGLPSDRFSAERTGGSVSTLTIQRTQQEDSAVYLCASSLDSGDRREQYFGPGTRLTVT.

The V gene is TRBV4-3, the J gene TRBJ2-7, with 7 bases fitting TRBD1. There are 15 residues in the CDR3. The germline V gene has CDR1 LGHNA and CDR2 YSLEER. V gave up 2 bases and J gave up 7 bases; unmatched junction bases: 11. CDR3 DNA: TGCGCCAGCAGCCAACAGGGGGTTTCCCTGGGGGAGCAGTACTTC. It specifies CASSQQGVSLGEQYF.

The CDR3 spells CASSQLPGTFGYTF. DNA for the CDR3: TGTGCCAGCTCGCAACTCCCCGGGACGTTCGGCTACACCTTC. This chain joins TRBV18 and TRBJ1-2; possible D gene TRBD1, 5 bases. The V gene's germline CDR1 is KGHSH and CDR2 LQKENI. The CDR3 totals 14 residues. The V and J ends lost 6 bases and 8 bases respectively, with 19 bases between them.

This clone was found a few times. The chain employs TRBV6-1 and TRBJ1-5; D ambiguous. Germline V lookup: CDR1 MNHNS, CDR2 SASEGT. This CDR3 has 18 amino acids. V dropped 0 bases and J dropped 1 base, with 16 bases sitting between them. CDR3 sequence: CASSEASMRVASNQPQHF. The CDR3 nucleotides are TGTGCCAGCAGTGAAGCGAGCATGAGGGTGGCCAGCAATCAGCCCCAGCATTTT.

The chain has TRBV7-3 and TRBJ2-7; the match to TRBD2 covers 9 bases. Germline V gives CDR1 SGHTA, CDR2 FQGTGA. V lost 6 bases to trimming and J lost 5 bases; unmatched junction nucleotides: 14. There are 16 residues in the CDR3. CDR3 region: CASSQIGLAGYDEQYF. The DNA of the CDR3 is TGTGCCAGCAGTCAAATCGGGCTAGCGGGATACGACGAGCAGTACTTC. The complete variable domain, with remaining parts taken from reference TRBV7-3 and TRBJ2-7, reads GAGVSQTPSNKVTEKGKYVELRCDPISGHTALYWYRQSLGQGPEFLIYFQGTGAADDSGLPNDRFFAVRPEGSVSTLKIQRTERGDSAVYLCASSQIGLAGYDEQYFGPGTRLTVT.